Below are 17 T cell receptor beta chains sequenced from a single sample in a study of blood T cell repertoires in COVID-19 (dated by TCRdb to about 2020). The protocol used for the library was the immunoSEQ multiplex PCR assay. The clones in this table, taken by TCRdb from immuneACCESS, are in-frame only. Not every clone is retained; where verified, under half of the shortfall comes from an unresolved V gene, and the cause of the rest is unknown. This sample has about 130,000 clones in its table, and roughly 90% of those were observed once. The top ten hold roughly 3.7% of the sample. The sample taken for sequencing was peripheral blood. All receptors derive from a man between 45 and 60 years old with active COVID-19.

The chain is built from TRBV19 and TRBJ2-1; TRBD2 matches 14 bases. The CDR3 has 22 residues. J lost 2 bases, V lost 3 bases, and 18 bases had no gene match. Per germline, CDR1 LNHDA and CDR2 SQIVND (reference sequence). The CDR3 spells CASSITAPTGTSGRGPYNEQFF. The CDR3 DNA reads TGTGCCAGTAGTATTACCGCCCCGACCGGGACTAGCGGGAGAGGCCCCTACAATGAGCAGTTCTTC.

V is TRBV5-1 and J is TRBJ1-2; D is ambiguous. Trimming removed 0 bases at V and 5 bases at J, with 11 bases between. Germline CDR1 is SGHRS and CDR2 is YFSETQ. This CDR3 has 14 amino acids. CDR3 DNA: TGCGCCAGCAGCTTGGGCGACTCACCTTATGGCTACACCTTC. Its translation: CASSLGDSPYGYTF.

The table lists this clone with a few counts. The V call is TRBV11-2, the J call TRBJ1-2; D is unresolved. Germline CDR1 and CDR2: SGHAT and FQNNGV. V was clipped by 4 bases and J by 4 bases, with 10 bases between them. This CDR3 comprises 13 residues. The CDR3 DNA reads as TGTGCCAGCAGCTCGAAGACACCCTATGGCTACACCTTC. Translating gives CASSSKTPYGYTF.

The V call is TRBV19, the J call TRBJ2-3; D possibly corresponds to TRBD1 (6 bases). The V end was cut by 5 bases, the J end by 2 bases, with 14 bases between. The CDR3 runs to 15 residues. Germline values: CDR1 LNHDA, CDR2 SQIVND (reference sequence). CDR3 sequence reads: CASSLDGTYTDTQYF. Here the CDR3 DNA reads TGTGCCAGTAGTTTGGACGGGACATACACAGATACGCAGTATTTT.

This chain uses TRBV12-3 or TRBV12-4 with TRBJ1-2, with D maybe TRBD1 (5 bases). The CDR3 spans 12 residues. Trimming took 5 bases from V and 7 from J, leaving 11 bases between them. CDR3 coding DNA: TGTGCCAGCAGTGGAGGGGCGGGTGGCTACACCTTC. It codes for CASSGGAGGYTF.

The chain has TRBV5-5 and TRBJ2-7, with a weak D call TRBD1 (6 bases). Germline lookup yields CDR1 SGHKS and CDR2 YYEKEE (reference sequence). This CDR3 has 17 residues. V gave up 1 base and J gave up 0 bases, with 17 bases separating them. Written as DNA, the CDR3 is TGTGCCAGCAGCTTGTGGGGGTCGGGGACAACCTCCTACGAGCAGTACTTC. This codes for CASSLWGSGTTSYEQYF.

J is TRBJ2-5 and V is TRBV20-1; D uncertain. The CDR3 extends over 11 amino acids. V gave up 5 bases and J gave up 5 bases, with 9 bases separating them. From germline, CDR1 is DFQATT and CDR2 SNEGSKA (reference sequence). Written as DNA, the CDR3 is TGCAGTGCTCTCCTGAGGGAGACCCAGTACTTC. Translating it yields CSALLRETQYF.

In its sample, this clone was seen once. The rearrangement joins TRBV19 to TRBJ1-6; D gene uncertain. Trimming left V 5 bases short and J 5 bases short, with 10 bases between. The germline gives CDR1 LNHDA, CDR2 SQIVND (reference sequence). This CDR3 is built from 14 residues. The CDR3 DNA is TGTGCCAGTAGTTTACAGCCGAATAATTCACCCCTCCACTTT. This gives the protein CASSLQPNNSPLHF.

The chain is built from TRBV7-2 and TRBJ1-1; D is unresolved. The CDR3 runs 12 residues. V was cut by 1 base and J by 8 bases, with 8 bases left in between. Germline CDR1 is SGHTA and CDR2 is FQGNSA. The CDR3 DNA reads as TGTGCCAGCAGCTTAGATGTCGGGGAAGCTTTCTTT. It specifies CASSLDVGEAFF.

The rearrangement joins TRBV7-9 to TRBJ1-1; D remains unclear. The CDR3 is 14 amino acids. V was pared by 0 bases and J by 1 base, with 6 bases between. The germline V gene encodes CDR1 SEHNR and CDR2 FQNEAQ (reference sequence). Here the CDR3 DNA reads TGTGCCAGCAGCTTAGCCGGAGGGAACACTGAAGCTTTCTTT. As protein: CASSLAGGNTEAFF.

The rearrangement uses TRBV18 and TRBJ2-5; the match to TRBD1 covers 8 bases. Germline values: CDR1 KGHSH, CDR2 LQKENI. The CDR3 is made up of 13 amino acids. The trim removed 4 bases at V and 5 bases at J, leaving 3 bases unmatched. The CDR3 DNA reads TGTGCCAGCTCACTGAGACAGGGGGAGACCCAGTACTTC. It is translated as CASSLRQGETQYF.

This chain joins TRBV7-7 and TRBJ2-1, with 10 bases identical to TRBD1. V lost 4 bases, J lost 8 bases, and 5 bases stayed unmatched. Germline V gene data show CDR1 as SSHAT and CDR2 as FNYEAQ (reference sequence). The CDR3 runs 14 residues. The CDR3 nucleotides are TGTGCCAGCAGCTCCGGACAGGGGGTATATGAGCAGTTCTTC. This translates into CASSSGQGVYEQFF. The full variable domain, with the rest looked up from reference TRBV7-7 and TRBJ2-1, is GAGVSQSPRYKVTKRGQDVTLRCDPISSHATLYWYQQALGQGPEFLTYFNYEAQPDKSGLPSDRFSAERPEGSISTLTIQRTEQRDSAMYRCASSSGQGVYEQFFGPGTRLTVL.

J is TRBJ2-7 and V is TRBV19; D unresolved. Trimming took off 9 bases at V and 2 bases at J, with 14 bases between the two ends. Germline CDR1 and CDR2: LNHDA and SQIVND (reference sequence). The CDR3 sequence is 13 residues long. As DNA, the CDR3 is TGTGCCAGCCGCGGCCGCTACGCCTACGAGCAGTACTTC. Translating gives CASRGRYAYEQYF.

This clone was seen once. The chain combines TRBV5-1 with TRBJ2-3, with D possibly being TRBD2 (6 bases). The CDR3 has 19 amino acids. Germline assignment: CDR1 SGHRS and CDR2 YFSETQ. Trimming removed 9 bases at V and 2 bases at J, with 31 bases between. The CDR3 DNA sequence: TGCGCCACGCCCGCGACTAGTGGCCCAGACGTCAACTCCACAGATACGCAGTATTTT. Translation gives CATPATSGPDVNSTDTQYF. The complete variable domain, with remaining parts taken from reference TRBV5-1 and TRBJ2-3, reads KAGVTQTPRYLIKTRGQQVTLSCSPISGHRSVSWYQQTPGQGLQFLFEYFSETQRNKGNFPGRFSGRQFSNSRSEMNVSTLELGDSALYLCATPATSGPDVNSTDTQYFGPGTRLTVL.

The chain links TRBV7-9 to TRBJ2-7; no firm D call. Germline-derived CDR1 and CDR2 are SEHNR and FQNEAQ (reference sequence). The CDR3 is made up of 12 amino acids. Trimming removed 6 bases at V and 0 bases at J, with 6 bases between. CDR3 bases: TGTGCCAGCAGTCCCGGCTCCTACGAGCAGTACGTC. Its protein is CASSPGSYEQYV.

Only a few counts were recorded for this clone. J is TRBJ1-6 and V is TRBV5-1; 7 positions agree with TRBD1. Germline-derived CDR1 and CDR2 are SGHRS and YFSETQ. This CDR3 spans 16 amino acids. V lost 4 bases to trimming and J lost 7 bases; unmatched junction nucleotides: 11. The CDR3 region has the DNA TGCGCCAGCAGCGTCTCAGGGGGAAGCAGGAATTCACCCCTCCACTTT. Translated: CASSVSGGSRNSPLHF.

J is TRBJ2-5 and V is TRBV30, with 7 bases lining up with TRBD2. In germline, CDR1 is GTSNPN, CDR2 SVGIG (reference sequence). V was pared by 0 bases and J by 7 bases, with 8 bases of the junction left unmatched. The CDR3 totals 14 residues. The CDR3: CAWSVSGGVGTQYF. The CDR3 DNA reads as TGTGCCTGGAGTGTCTCTGGGGGGGTCGGGACCCAGTACTTC.